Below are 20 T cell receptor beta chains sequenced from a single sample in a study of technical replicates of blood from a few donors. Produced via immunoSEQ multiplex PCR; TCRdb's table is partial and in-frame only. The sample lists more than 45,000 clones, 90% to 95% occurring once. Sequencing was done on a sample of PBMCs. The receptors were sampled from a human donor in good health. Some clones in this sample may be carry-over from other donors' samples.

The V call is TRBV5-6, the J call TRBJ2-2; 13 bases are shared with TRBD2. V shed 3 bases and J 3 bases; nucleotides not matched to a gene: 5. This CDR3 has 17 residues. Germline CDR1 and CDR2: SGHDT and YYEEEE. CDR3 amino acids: CASSYPGLAGYTGELFF. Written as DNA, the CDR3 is TGTGCCAGCAGCTACCCGGGACTAGCGGGATACACCGGGGAGCTGTTTTTT.

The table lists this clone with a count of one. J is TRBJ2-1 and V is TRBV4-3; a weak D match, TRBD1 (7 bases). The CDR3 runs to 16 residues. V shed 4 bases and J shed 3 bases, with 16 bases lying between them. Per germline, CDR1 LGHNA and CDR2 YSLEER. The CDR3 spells CASSRDRLVYYNEQFF. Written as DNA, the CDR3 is TGCGCCAGCAGCCGGGACAGACTAGTCTACTACAATGAGCAGTTCTTC.

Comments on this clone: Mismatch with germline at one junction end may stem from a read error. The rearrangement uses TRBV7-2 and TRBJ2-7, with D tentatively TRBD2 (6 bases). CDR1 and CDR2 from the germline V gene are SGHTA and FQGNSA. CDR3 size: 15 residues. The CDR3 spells CASSLARTTSYEQYF. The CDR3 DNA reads TGTGCCAGCAGCCTAGCTCGGACTACTTCCTACGAGCAGTACTTC.

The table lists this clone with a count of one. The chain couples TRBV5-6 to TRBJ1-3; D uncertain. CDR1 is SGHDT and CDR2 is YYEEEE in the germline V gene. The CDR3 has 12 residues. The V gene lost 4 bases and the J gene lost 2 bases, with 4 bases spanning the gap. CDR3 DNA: TGTGCCAGCAGCCGTCCTGGAAACACCATATATTTT. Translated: CASSRPGNTIYF.

The CDR3 DNA reads as TGTGCCAGCAGTGACGTCCGGGTAAGGACGGGGAGCGAGCAGTACTTC. It codes for CASSDVRVRTGSEQYF. The chain couples TRBV6-4 to TRBJ2-7; D is perhaps TRBD2 (5 bases). In germline, CDR1 is MRHNA, CDR2 SNTAGT. Trimming removed 2 bases at V and 6 bases at J, with 20 bases between. The length of the CDR3 is 16 residues.

CDR3 coding DNA: TGTGCCATCAGTAGACTAGCGGGGGGCGAACACGGGGAGCTGTTTTTT. Its translation is CAISRLAGGEHGELFF. The chain carries TRBV10-3 and TRBJ2-2, with 13 positions matching TRBD2. The trim removed 5 bases at V and 7 bases at J, leaving 7 bases unmatched. Germline assignment: CDR1 ENHRY and CDR2 SYGVKD. The CDR3 has 16 residues.

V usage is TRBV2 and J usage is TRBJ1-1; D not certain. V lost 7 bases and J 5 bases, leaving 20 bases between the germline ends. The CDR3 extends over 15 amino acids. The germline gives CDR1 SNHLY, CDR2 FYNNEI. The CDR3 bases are TGTGCCAGCACAAATACTGGTTCGAAGAATACTGAAGCTTTCTTT. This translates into CASTNTGSKNTEAFF.

CDR3: CASRTGTLYGYTF. The CDR3 DNA is TGTGCCAGCAGGACAGGGACTCTCTATGGCTACACCTTC. This chain connects TRBV28 to TRBJ1-2; 7 bases are shared with TRBD1. V was clipped by 6 bases and J by 4 bases; unmatched bases: 5. The CDR3 has 13 residues. The germline gives CDR1 MDHEN, CDR2 SYDVKM.

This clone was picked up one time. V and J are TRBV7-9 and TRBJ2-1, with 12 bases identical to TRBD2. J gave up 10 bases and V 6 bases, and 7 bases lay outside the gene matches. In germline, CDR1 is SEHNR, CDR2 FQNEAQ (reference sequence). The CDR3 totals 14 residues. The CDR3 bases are TGTGCCAGCAGGCAAACTGGACTAGCGGGGGAGCAGTTCTTC. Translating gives CASRQTGLAGEQFF.

In DNA, the CDR3 is TGTGCCAGCAGCCAATACCGGAGCACCTACGAGCAGTACTTC. Protein product: CASSQYRSTYEQYF. The chain employs TRBV14 and TRBJ2-7, with unresolved D. The CDR3 sequence is 14 residues long. V lost 2 bases, J lost 2 bases, and 10 bases lay in between. Germline CDR1 is SGHDN and CDR2 is FVKESK.

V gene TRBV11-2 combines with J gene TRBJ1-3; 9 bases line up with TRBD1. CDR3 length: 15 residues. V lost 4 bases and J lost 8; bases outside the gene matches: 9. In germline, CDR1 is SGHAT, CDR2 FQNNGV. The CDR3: CASSSPGTGKHTIYF. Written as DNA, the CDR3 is TGTGCCAGCAGCTCACCGGGGACAGGGAAGCACACCATATATTTT.

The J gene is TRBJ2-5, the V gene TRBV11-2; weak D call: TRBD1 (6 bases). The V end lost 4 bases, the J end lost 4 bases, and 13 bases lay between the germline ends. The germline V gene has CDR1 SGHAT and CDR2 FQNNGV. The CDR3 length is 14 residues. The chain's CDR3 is CASSSWGQGETQYF. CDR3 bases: TGTGCCAGCAGCTCCTGGGGACAAGGAGAGACCCAGTACTTC.

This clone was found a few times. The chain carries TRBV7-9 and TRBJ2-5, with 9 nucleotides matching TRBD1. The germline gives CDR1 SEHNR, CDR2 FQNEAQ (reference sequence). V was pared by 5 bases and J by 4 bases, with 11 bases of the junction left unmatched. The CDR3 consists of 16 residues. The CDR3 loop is CASSTAYRGRGETQYF. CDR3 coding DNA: TGTGCCAGCAGCACAGCATACAGGGGGCGCGGAGAGACCCAGTACTTC.

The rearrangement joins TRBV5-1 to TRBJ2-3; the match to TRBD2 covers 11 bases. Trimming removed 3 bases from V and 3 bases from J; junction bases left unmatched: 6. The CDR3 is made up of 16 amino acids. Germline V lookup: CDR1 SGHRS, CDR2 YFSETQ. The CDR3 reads CASSYPSGGTTDTQYF. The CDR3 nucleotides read TGCGCCAGCAGCTACCCTAGCGGGGGGACTACAGATACGCAGTATTTT.

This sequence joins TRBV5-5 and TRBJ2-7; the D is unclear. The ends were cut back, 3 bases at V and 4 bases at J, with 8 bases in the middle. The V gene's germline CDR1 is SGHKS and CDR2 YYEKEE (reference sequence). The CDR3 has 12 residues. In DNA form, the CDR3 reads TGTGCCAGCAGCTCTAATCAATACGAGCAGTACTTC. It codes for CASSSNQYEQYF.

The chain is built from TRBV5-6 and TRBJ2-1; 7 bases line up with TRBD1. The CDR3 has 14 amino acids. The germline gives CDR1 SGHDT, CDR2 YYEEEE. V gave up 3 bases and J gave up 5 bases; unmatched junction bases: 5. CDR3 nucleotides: TGTGCCAGCAGCTCGACAGGGTTGAACAATGAGCAGTTCTTC. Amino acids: CASSSTGLNNEQFF.

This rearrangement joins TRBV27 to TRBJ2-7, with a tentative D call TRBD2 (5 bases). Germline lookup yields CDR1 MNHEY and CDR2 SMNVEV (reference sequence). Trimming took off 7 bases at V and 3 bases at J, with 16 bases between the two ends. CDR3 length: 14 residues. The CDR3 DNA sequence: TGTGCCAGCAATAAAGACGGAGGCCTCTACGAGCAGTACTTC. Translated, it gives CASNKDGGLYEQYF.

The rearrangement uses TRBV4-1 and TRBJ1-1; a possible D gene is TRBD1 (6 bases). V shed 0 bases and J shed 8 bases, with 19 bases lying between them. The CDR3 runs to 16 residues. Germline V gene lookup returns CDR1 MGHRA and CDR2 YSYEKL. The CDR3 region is CASSQDPRQGRSEAFF. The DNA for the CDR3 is TGCGCCAGCAGCCAAGACCCAAGGCAGGGGAGATCGGAAGCTTTCTTT.

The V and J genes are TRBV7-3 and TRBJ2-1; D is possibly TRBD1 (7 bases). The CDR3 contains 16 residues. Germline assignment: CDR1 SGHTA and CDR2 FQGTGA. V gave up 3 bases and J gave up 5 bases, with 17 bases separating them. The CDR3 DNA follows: TGTGCCAGCAGCTTTCTGCCGACAGGGAGGCACAATGAGCAGTTCTTC. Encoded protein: CASSFLPTGRHNEQFF. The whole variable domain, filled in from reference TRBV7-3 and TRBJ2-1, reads GAGVSQTPSNKVTEKGKYVELRCDPISGHTALYWYRQSLGQGPEFLIYFQGTGAADDSGLPNDRFFAVRPEGSVSTLKIQRTERGDSAVYLCASSFLPTGRHNEQFFGPGTRLTVL.

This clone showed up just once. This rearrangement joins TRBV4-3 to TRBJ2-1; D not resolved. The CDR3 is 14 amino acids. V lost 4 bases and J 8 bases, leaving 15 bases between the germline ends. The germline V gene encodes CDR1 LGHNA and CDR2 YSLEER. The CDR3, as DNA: TGCGCCAGCAGCCTAAGTCTAGATCTCGATGAGCAGTTCTTC. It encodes CASSLSLDLDEQFF.